The T cell receptor (beta chain) under discussion was sequenced for a study of early T cells in non-severe SARS-CoV-2 infection. On the study more broadly: Sequencing input comprised bulk RNA from unsorted whole blood; chain pairing was not available.

As for this clonotype: The target antigen is unknown.

The CDR3 runs 10 residues. V was pared by 8 bases and J by 6 bases, with 7 bases between. CDR1 SNHLY and CDR2 FYNNEI come from the germline V gene. Attached unique molecular identifiers marked individual cDNA molecules. A single record per CDR3 protein comes from TCRdb applying MiXCR to the 5' RACE reads. The sample gives 80,000 to 95,000 distinct CDR3 sequences, approximately 15% of which show up once; 5% to 7.5% is in the top ten. Broader study findings: Using VDJdb, the matching emphasized anti-spike CD8 responses while missing private and CD4 specificities.

The chain combines TRBV2 with TRBJ1-1; D gene unclear. The specimen sequenced was whole blood. The TCR originated in an adult who was a healthcare worker with PCR-confirmed SARS-CoV-2 infection or an uninfected control (not recorded which). The CDR3 here is CASLRPEAFF. The CDR3 coding sequence is TGTGCCAGCCTTAGGCCTGAAGCTTTCTTT.